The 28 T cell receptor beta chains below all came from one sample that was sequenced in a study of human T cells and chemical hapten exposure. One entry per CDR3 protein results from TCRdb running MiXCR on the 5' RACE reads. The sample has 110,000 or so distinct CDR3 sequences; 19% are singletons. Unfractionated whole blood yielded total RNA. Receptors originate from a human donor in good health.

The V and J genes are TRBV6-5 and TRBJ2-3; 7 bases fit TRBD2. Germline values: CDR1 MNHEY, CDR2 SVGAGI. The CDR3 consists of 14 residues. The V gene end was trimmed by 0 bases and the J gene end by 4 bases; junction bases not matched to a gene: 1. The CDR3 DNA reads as TGTGCCAGCAGTTACTCACTAGCGCCAGATACGCAGTATTTT. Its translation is CASSYSLAPDTQYF.

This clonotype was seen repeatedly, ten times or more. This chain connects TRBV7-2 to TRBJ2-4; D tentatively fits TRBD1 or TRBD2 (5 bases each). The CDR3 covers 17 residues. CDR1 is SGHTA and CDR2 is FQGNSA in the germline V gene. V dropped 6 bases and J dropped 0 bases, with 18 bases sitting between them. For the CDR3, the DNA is TGTGCCAGCAGGGACAAAGGGGACCCCATAGCCAAAAACATTCAGTACTTC. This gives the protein CASRDKGDPIAKNIQYF.

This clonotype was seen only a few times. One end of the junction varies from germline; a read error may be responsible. The CDR3 protein is CASSAGNIGELFF. The CDR3 DNA reads TGTGCCAGCTCAGCTGGGAACATCGGGGAGCTGTTTTTT. The chain employs TRBV18 and TRBJ2-2; no clear D. The V gene's germline CDR1 is KGHSH and CDR2 LQKENI. This CDR3 comprises 13 residues.

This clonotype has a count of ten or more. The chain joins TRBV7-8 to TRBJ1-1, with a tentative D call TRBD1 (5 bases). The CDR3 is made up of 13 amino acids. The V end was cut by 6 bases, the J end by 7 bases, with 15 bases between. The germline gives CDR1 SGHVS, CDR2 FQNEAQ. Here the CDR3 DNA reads TGTGCCAGCAGTCCTATCAGGGTTAATGAAGCTTTCTTT. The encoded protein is CASSPIRVNEAFF.

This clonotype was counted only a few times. CDR3 protein: CASSTGRSSYNEQFF. CDR3 DNA sequence: TGTGCCAGCAGTACTGGGAGAAGCTCCTACAATGAGCAGTTCTTC. The chain recombines TRBV12-3 or TRBV12-4 with TRBJ2-1; the D gene is possibly TRBD2 (5 bases). The V and J ends lost 5 bases and 0 bases respectively, with 11 bases between them. This CDR3 region has 15 residues.

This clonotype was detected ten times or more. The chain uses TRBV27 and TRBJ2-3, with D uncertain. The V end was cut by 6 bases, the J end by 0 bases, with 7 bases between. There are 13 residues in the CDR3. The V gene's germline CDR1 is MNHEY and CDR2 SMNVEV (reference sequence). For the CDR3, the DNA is TGTGCCAGCAGCCCAGGAAGCACAGATACGCAGTATTTT. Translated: CASSPGSTDTQYF.

The CDR3 sequence: CASSVSGPTDTQYF. DNA for the CDR3: TGCGCCAGCAGCGTTAGCGGGCCCACAGATACGCAGTATTTT. V usage is TRBV4-1 and J usage is TRBJ2-3, with 7 bases matching TRBD2. CDR3 length equals 14 residues. Germline V CDR1 and CDR2: MGHRA, YSYEKL. V lost 5 bases to trimming and J lost 2 bases; unmatched junction nucleotides: 4.

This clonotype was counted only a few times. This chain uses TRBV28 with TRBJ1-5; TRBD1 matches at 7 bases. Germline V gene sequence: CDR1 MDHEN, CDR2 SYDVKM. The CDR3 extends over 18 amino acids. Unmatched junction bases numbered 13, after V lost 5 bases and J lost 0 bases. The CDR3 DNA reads TGTGCCAGCAGTCCTTTGACAGGGTCCGTCTATAGCAATCAGCCCCAGCATTTT. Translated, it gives CASSPLTGSVYSNQPQHF. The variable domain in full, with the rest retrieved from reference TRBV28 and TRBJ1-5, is DVKVTQSSRYLVKRTGEKVFLECVQDMDHENMFWYRQDPGLGLRLIYFSYDVKMKEKGDIPEGYSVSREKKERFSLILESASTNQTSMYLCASSPLTGSVYSNQPQHFGDGTRLSIL.

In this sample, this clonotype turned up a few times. CDR3 residues: CASSKPSRGGSRNQPQHF. The CDR3 DNA sequence: TGTGCCAGCAGTAAACCGTCCAGGGGAGGTAGTCGCAATCAGCCCCAGCATTTT. This chain connects TRBV6-1 to TRBJ1-5; perhaps TRBD1 as D (6 bases). Germline V gives CDR1 MNHNS, CDR2 SASEGT. The CDR3 contains 18 residues. The V gene lost 5 bases and the J gene lost 2 bases, with 22 bases spanning the gap.

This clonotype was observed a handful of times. The CDR3 sequence: CASSLQGHEQFF. The CDR3 DNA follows: TGTGCCAGCAGCTTACAGGGCCATGAGCAGTTCTTC. The genes are TRBV7-9 and TRBJ2-1, with TRBD1 as a possible D gene (5 bases). Germline V gives CDR1 SEHNR, CDR2 FQNEAQ (reference sequence). The CDR3 contains 12 residues. The V end was cut by 2 bases, the J end by 8 bases, with 7 bases between.

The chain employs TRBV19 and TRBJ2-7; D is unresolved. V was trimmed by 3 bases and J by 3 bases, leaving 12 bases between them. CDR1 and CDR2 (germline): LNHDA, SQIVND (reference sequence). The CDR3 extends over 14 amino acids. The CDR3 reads CASSMFGSNYEQYF. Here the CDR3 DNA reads TGTGCCAGTAGTATGTTTGGGTCAAACTACGAGCAGTACTTC. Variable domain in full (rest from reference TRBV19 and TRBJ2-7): DGGITQSPKYLFRKEGQNVTLSCEQNLNHDAMYWYRQDPGQGLRLIYYSQIVNDFQKGDIAEGYSVSREKKESFPLTVTSAQKNPTAFYLCASSMFGSNYEQYFGPGTRLTVT.

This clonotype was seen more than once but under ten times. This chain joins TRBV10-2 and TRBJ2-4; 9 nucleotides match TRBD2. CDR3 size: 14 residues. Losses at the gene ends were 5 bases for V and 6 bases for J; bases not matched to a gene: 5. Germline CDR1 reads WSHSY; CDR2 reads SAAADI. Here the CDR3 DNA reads TGCGCCAGCAGTTCGACTAGCGGCTTAAACATTCAGTACTTC. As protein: CASSSTSGLNIQYF.

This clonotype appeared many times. Written as DNA, the CDR3 is TGCAGCGTTGAACCTCTCAGGGAGTCTTTGACTGAAGCTTTCTTT. This sequence encodes CSVEPLRESLTEAFF. The chain has TRBV29-1 and TRBJ1-1, with D maybe TRBD1 (5 bases). Germline-derived CDR1 and CDR2 are SQVTM and ANQGSEA. Trimming shortened V by 2 bases and J by 5 bases, and 18 bases separated the two germline ends. CDR3 length: 15 amino acids.

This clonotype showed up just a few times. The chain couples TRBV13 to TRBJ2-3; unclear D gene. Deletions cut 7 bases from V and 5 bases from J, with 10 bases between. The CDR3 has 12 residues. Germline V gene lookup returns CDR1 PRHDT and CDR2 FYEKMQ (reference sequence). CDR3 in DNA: TGTGCCAGCAACACCCGCGGAGATACGCAGTATTTT. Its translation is CASNTRGDTQYF.

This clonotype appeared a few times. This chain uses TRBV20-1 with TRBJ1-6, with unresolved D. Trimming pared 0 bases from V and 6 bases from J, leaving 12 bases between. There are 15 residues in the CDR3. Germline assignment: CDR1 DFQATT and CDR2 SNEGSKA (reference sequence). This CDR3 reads CSARDGRPLNSPLHF. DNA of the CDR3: TGCAGTGCTAGAGATGGGAGACCCCTTAATTCACCCCTCCACTTT.

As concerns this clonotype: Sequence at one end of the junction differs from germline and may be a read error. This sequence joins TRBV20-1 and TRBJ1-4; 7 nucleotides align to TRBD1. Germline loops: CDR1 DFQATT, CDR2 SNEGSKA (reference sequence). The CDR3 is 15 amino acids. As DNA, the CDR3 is TGCAGTGCGAGAGCAGGGGGGGCGACTAATGAAAAACTGTTTTTT. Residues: CSARAGGATNEKLFF.

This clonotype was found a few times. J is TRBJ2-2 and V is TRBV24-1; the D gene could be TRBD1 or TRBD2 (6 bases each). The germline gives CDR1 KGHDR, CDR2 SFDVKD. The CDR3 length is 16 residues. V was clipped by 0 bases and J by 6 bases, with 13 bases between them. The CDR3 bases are TGTGCCACCAGTGATTTGAGGGCAGGGGAGGCCGGGGAGCTGTTTTTT. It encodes CATSDLRAGEAGELFF.

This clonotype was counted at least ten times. The CDR3 DNA is TGTGCCAGCAGCCTCCGGGGGATTGGCACAGATACGCAGTATTTT. It translates to CASSLRGIGTDTQYF. J is TRBJ2-3 and V is TRBV6-2 or TRBV6-3; D might be TRBD2 (6 bases). The CDR3 has 15 amino acids. Germline-derived CDR1 and CDR2 are MNHEY and SVGEGT. The ends were cut back, 6 bases at V and 1 base at J, with 14 bases in the middle.

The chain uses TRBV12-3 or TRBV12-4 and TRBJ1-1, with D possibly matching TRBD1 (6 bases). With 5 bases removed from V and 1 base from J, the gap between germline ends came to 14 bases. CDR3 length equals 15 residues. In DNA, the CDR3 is TGTGCCAGCAGTCCCAGACAGGCCCCGAACACTGAAGCTTTCTTT. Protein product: CASSPRQAPNTEAFF.

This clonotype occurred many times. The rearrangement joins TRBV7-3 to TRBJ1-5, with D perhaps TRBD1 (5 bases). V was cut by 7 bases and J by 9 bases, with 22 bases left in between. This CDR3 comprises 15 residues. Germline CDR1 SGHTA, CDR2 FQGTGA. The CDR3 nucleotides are TGTGCCAGCAACCCGAATTGGAGGGGATCGTGGCCCCAGCATTTT. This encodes CASNPNWRGSWPQHF.

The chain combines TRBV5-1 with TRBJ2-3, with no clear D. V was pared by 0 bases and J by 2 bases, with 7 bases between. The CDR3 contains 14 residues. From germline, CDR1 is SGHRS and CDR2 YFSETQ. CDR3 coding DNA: TGCGCCAGCAGCTTGGCGGGCCCCACAGATACGCAGTATTTT. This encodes CASSLAGPTDTQYF.

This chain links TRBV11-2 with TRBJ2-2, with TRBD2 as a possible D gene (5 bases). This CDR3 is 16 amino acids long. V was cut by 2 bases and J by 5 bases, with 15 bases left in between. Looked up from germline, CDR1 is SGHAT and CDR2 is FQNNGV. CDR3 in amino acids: CASSLITGKGTGELFF. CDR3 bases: TGTGCCAGCAGCTTAATCACGGGAAAGGGTACCGGGGAGCTGTTTTTT.

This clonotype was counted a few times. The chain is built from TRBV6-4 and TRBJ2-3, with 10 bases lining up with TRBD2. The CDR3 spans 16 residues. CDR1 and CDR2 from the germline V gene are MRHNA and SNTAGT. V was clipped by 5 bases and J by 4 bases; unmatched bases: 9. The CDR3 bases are TGTGCCAGCAGTTCCCTAGCGGGAGCGGTGGCAGATACGCAGTATTTT. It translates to CASSSLAGAVADTQYF.

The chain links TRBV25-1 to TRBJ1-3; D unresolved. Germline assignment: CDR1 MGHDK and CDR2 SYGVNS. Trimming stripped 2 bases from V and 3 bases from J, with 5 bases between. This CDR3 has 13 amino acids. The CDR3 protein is CASSERLGNTIYF. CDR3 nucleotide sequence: TGTGCCAGCAGTGAAAGGCTTGGAAACACCATATATTTT.

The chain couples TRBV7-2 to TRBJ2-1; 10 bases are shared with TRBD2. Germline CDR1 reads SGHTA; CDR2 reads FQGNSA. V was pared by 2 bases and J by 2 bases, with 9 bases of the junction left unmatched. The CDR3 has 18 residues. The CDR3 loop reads CASSLLVLAGAAYNEQFF. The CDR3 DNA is TGTGCCAGCAGCTTATTGGTCCTAGCGGGAGCCGCCTACAATGAGCAGTTCTTC.

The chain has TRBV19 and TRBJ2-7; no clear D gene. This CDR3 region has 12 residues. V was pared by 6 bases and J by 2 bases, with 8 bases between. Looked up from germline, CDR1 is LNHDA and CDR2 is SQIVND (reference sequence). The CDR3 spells CASSTSPYEQYF. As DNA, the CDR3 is TGTGCCAGTAGCACGTCTCCCTACGAGCAGTACTTC.

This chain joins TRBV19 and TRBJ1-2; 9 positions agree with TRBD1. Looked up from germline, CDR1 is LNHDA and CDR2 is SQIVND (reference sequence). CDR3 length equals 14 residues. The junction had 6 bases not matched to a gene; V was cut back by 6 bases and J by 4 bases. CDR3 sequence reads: CASRETGGAYGYTF. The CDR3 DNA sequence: TGTGCCAGTAGGGAAACAGGGGGCGCCTATGGCTACACCTTC.

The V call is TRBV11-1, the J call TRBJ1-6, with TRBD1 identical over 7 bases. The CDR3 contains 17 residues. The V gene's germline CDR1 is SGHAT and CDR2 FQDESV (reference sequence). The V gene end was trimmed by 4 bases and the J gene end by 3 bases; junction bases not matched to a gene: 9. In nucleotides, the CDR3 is TGTGCCAGCAGCTCCGTCGGGACAGCAGTCTATAATTCACCCCTCCACTTT. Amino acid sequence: CASSSVGTAVYNSPLHF.